This T cell receptor (beta chain) is from a study of cytomegalovirus exposure and HLA in healthy donors. Unmatched junction bases numbered 7, after V lost 0 bases and J lost 0 bases. Looked up from germline, CDR1 is LGHNA and CDR2 is YSLEER. The CDR3 runs to 19 residues. The PCR contained 60 Vbeta and 13 Jbeta primers. The table came from immunoSEQ multiplex PCR; TCRdb's copy has only in-frame clones and leaves some out. Of around 190,000 clones in the sample, roughly 85% were seen once. This clone was detected only once. Input material: PBMCs. V and J are TRBV4-3 and TRBJ2-3; 12 nucleotides match TRBD2. The sequence was collected from a woman under 40 in good health and CMV-seropositive. CDR3 region: CASSQDWLAGGASTDTQYF. The CDR3 region has the DNA TGCGCCAGCAGCCAAGATTGGCTAGCGGGGGGGGCTAGCACAGATACGCAGTATTTT.